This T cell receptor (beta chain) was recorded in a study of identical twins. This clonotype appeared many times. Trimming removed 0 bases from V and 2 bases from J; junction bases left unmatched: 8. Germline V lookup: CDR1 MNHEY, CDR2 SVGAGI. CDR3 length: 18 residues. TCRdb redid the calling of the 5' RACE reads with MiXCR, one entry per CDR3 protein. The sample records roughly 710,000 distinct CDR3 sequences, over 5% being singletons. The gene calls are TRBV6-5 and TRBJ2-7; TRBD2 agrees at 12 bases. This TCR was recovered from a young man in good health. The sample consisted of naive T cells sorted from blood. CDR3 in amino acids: CASSYSITSGRTPYEQYF. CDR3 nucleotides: TGTGCCAGCAGTTACTCGATTACTAGCGGGAGGACACCCTACGAGCAGTACTTC.